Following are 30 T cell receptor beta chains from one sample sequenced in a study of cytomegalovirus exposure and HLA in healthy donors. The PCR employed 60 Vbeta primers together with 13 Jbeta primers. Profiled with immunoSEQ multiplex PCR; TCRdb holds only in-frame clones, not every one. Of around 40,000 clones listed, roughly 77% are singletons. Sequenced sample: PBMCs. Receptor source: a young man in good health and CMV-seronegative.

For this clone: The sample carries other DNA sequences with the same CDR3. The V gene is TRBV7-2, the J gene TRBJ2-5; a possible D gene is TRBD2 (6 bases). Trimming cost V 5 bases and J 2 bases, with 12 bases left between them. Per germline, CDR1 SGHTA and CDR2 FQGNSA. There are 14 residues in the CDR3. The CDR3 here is CASSRGAGQETQYF. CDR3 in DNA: TGTGCCAGCAGCCGTGGAGCGGGTCAAGAGACCCAGTACTTC.

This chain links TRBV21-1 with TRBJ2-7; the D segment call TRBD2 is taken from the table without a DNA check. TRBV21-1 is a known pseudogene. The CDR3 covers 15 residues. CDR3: CASSTGSIGKYEQYF. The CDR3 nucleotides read TGTGCCAGCAGCACGGGGTCCATCGGAAAATACGAGCAGTACTTC.

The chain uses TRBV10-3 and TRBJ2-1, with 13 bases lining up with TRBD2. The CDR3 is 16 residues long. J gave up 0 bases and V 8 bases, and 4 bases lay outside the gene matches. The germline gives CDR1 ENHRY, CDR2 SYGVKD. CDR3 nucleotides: TGTGCCATCGGAGGGACTAGCGGGAACTCCTACAATGAGCAGTTCTTC. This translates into CAIGGTSGNSYNEQFF.

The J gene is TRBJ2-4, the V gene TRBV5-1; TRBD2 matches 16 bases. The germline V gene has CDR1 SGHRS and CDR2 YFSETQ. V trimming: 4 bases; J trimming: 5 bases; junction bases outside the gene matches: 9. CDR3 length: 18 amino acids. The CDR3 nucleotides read TGCGCCAGCAGCACCGGGACTAGCGGGAGGGCCGGGGAAAACATTCAGTACTTC. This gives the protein CASSTGTSGRAGENIQYF.

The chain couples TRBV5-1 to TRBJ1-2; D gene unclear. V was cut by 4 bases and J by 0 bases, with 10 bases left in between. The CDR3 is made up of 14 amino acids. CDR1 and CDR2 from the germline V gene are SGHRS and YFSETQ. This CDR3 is CASSPGVANYGYTF. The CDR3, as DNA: TGCGCCAGCAGCCCCGGTGTGGCTAACTATGGCTACACCTTC.

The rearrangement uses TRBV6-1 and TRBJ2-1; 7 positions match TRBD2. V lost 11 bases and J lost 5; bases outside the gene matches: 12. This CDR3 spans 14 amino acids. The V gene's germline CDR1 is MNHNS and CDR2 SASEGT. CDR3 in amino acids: CAGGGRNRHNEQFF. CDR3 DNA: TGTGCCGGGGGGGGGAGGAACAGGCACAATGAGCAGTTCTTC.

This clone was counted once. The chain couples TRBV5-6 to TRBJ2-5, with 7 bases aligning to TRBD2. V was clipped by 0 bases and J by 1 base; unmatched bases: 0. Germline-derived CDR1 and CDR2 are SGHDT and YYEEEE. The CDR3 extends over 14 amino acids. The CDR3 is CASSLERGQETQYF. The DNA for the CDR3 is TGTGCCAGCAGCTTGGAGCGGGGCCAAGAGACCCAGTACTTC.

CDR3 sequence reads: CASSSGAGSDTEAFF. In nucleotides, the CDR3 is TGTGCCAGCTCGAGTGGAGCAGGGTCGGACACTGAAGCTTTCTTT. The chain joins TRBV18 to TRBJ1-1; D perhaps matches TRBD1 (5 bases). CDR1 is KGHSH and CDR2 is LQKENI in the germline V gene. The V gene lost 6 bases and the J gene lost 3 bases, with 17 bases spanning the gap. The CDR3 totals 15 residues. Looking up the rest from reference TRBV18 and TRBJ1-1 gives the full variable domain: NAGVMQNPRHLVRRRGQEARLRCSPMKGHSHVYWYRQLPEEGLKFMVYLQKENIIDESGMPKERFSAEFPKEGPSILRIQQVVRGDSAAYFCASSSGAGSDTEAFFGQGTRLTVV.

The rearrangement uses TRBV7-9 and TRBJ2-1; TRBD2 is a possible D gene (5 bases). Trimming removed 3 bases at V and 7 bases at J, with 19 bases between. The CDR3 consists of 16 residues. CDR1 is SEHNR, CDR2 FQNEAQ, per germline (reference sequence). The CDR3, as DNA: TGTGCCAGCAGCTTCACTAGGGTTTCGGAAGGGAATGAGCAGTTCTTC. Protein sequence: CASSFTRVSEGNEQFF.

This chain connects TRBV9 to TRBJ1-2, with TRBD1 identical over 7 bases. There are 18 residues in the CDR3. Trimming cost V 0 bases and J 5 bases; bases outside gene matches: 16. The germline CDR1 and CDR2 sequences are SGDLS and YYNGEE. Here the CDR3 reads CASSVATLVGGGDYGYTF. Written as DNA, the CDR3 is TGTGCCAGCAGCGTAGCTACCTTGGTTGGAGGGGGCGATTATGGCTACACCTTC.

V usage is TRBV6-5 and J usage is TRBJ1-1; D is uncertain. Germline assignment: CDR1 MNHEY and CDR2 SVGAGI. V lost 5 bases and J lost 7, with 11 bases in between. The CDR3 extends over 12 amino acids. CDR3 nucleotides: TGTGCCAGCAGTCTTCCTCGGGGTGAAGCTTTCTTT. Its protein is CASSLPRGEAFF.

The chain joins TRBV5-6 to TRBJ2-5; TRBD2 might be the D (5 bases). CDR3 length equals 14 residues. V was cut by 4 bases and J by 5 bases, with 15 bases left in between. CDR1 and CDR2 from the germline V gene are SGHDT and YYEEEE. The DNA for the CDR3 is TGTGCCAGCAGCCTCCGGGGAGATCGGGAGACCCAGTACTTC. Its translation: CASSLRGDRETQYF.

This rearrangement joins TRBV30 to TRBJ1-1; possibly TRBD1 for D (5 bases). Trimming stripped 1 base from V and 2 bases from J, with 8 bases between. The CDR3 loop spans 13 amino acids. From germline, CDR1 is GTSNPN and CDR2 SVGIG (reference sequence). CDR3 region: CAWSDGANTEAFF. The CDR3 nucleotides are TGTGCCTGGAGTGATGGGGCCAACACTGAAGCTTTCTTT. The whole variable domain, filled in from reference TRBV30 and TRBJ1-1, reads SQTIHQWPATLVQPVGSPLSLECTVEGTSNPNLYWYRQAAGRGLQLLFYSVGIGQISSEVPQNLSASRPQDRQFILSSKKLLLSDSGFYLCAWSDGANTEAFFGQGTRLTVV.

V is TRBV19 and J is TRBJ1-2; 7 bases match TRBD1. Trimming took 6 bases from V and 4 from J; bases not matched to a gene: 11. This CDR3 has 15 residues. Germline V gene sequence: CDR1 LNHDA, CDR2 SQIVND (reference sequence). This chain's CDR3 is CASRTTGQLGYGYTF. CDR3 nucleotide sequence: TGTGCCAGTAGGACGACGGGACAGCTTGGCTATGGCTACACCTTC.

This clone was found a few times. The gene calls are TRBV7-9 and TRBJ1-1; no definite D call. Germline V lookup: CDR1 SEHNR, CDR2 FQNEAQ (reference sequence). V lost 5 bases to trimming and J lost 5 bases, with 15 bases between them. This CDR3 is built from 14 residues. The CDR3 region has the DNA TGTGCCAGCAGCCCCCAGGCACCGGGGACTGAAGCTTTCTTT. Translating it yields CASSPQAPGTEAFF.

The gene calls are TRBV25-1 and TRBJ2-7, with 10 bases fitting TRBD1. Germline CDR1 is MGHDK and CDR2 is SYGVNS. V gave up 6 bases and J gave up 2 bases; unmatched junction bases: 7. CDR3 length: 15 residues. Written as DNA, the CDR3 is TGTGCCAGCAGCGCCGGGACAGGGGTCCCCTACGAGCAGTACTTC. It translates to CASSAGTGVPYEQYF.

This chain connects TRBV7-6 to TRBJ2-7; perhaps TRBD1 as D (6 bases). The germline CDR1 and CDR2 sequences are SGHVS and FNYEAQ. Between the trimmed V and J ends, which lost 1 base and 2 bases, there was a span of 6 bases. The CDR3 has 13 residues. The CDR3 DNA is TGTGCCAGCAGCTTAGGGACAGCCTACGAGCAGTACTTC. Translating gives CASSLGTAYEQYF.

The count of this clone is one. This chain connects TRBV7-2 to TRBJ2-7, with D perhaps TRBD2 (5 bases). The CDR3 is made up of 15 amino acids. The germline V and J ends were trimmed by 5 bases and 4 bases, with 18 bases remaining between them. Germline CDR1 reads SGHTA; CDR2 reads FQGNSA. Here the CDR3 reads CASSHSRGSRYEQYF. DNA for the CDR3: TGTGCCAGCAGCCATTCTAGAGGGAGTCGGTACGAGCAGTACTTC. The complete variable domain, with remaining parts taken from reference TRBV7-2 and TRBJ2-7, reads GAGVSQSPSNKVTEKGKDVELRCDPISGHTALYWYRQSLGQGLEFLIYFQGNSAPDKSGLPSDRFSAERTGGSVSTLTIQRTQQEDSAVYLCASSHSRGSRYEQYFGPGTRLTVT.

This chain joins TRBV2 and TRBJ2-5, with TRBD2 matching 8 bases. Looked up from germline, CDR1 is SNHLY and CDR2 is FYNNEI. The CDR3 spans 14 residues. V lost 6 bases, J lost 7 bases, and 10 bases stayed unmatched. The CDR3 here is CASREMTSVGTQYF. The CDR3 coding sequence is TGTGCCAGCAGGGAAATGACTAGCGTAGGGACCCAGTACTTC.

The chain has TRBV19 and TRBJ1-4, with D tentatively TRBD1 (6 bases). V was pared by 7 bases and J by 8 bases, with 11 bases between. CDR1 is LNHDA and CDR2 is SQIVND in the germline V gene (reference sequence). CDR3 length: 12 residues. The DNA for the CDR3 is TGTGCCAGTAAGCAGGGACAAGAAAAACTGTTTTTT. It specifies CASKQGQEKLFF. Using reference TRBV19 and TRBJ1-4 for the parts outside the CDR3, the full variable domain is DGGITQSPKYLFRKEGQNVTLSCEQNLNHDAMYWYRQDPGQGLRLIYYSQIVNDFQKGDIAEGYSVSREKKESFPLTVTSAQKNPTAFYLCASKQGQEKLFFGSGTQLSVL.

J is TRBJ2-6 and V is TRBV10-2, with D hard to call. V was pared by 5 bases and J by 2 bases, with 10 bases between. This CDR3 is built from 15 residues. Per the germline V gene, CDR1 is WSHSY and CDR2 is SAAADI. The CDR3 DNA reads TGCGCCAGCAGTCTTGCCGCGGCTGGGGCCAACGTCCTGACTTTC. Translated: CASSLAAAGANVLTF.

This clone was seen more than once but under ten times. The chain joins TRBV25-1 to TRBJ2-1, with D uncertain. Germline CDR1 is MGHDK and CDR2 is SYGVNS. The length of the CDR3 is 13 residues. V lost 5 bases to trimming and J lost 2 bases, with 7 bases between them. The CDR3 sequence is CASSSVTYNEQFF. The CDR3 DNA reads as TGTGCCAGCAGTAGCGTAACCTACAATGAGCAGTTCTTC.

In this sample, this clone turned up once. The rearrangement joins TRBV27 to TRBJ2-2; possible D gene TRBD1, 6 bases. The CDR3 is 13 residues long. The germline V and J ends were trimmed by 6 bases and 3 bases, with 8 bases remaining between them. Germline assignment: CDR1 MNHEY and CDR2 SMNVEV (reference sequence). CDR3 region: CASSTGHTGELFF. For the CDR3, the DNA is TGTGCCAGCAGCACAGGGCACACCGGGGAGCTGTTTTTT.

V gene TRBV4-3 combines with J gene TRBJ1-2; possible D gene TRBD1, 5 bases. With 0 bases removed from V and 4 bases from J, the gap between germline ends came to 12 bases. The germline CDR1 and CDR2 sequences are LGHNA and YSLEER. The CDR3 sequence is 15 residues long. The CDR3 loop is CASSQEPGSSYGYTF. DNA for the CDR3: TGCGCCAGCAGCCAAGAACCAGGGTCCAGCTATGGCTACACCTTC.

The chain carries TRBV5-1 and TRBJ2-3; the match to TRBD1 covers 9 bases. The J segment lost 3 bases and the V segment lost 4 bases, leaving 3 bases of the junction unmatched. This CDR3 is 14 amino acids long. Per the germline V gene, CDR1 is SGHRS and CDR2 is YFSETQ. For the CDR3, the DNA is TGCGCCAGCAGCCCTGGGACAGGGACAGATACGCAGTATTTT. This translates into CASSPGTGTDTQYF. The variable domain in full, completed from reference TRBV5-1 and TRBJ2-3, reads KAGVTQTPRYLIKTRGQQVTLSCSPISGHRSVSWYQQTPGQGLQFLFEYFSETQRNKGNFPGRFSGRQFSNSRSEMNVSTLELGDSALYLCASSPGTGTDTQYFGPGTRLTVL.

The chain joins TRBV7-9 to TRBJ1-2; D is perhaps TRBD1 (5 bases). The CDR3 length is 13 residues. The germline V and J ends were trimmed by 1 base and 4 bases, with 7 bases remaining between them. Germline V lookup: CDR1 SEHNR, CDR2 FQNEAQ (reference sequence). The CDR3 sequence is CASSLGDSYGYTF. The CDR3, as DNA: TGTGCCAGCAGCTTAGGCGACAGCTATGGCTACACCTTC.

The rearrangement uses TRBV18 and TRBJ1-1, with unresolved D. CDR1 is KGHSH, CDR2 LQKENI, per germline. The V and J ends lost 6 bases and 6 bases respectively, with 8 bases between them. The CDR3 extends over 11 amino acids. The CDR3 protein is CASSREAEAFF. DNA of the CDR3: TGTGCCAGCTCGAGGGAGGCTGAAGCTTTCTTT.

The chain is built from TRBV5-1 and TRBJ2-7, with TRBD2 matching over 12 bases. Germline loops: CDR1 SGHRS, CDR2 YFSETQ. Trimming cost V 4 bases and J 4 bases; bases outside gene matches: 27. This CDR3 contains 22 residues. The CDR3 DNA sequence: TGCGCCAGCAGCGCAGGACAGCCGGGACTAGCGGGCCTCCTTGGGTCCTTTTACGAGCAGTACTTC. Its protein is CASSAGQPGLAGLLGSFYEQYF.

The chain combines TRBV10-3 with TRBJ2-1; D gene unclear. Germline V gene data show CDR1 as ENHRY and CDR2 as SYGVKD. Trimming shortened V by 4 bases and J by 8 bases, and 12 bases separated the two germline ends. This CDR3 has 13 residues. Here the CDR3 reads CAISAVSSDEQFF. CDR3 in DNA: TGTGCCATCAGTGCGGTGTCTTCGGATGAGCAGTTCTTC.

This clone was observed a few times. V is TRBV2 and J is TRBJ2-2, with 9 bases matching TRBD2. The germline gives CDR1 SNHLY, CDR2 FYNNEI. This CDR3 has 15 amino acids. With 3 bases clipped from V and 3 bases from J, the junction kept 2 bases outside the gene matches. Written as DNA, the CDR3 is TGTGCCAGCAGTGAGACTAGCGGTTACACCGGGGAGCTGTTTTTT. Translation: CASSETSGYTGELFF.